The present entry profiles one TCR beta chain with its context. Its antigen is not known. For the second PCR, which ran for about 7 to 12 cycles, a sample-barcoded 5' primer and a J-beta primer mix were used. TCRdb re-analysed the 5' RACE reads in MiXCR, keeping a single row per CDR3 protein. Altogether 900,000 to 950,000 distinct CDR3 sequences are present, 25% to 35% being singletons, with the ten largest covering approximately 10%. This sample was taken from a study of blood T cells in healthy people across ages. Looking at the study overall: Capturing about one barcoded beta molecule per two T cells was achieved by template switching. General study findings and limits: Any conclusive comparison of naive versus antigen-experienced cells was prevented by using unsorted PBMCs.

The CDR3 length is 15 residues. The V gene's germline CDR1 is SGHAT and CDR2 FQDESV (reference sequence). The V end lost 4 bases, the J end lost 3 bases, and 15 bases lay between the germline ends. A further study also used this sample, focusing on T cells of mothers and their children. That report notes: Added by the second PCR's M1S primer were sample barcodes and 2-4 random nucleotides. Reads recorded for TCR beta CDR3 numbered over 9.5 million per mother and roughly 3 million per child.

This receptor was identified in a woman aged 40 to 50 in good health. The chain links TRBV11-1 to TRBJ1-1, with D perhaps TRBD1 (5 bases). The sequencing sample was made of blood. The CDR3 nucleotides are TGTGCCAGCAGCTGGAAAGGGGTATCTGACACTGAAGCTTTCTTT. Protein sequence: CASSWKGVSDTEAFF.